The 15 T cell receptor beta chains presented below share a single source sample, sequenced in a study of T cell responses to AZD1222 COVID-19 vaccine (dated by TCRdb to about 2021). Library construction relied on the immunoSEQ multiplex PCR assay. Entries here come from immuneACCESS through TCRdb and include only in-frame sequences with V and J called. Some clones fail to appear in such tables; in the studies checked, an unresolved V gene covers under half of the shortfall, and the cause of the remainder is unknown. This sample has about 64,000 clones in its table, and 75% to 95% of those were observed once. In total, the top ten clones hold more than 6% of the sample. Read against the paper, the sample's time point label means: about 28 days (+/-7) after the second vaccine dose. The label giving this sample's treatment or condition can be read as: meningococcal conjugate vaccine given as trial control.

The specimen comprised peripheral blood, sampled 28 days after the second dose of the MenACWY control vaccine. Receptors originate from an adult who received the MenACWY meningococcal vaccine as a control.

V gene TRBV7-2 combines with J gene TRBJ2-3; D is perhaps TRBD2 (5 bases). In germline, CDR1 is SGHTA, CDR2 FQGNSA. The CDR3 contains 12 residues. Trimming left V 5 bases short and J 5 bases short, with 8 bases between. Here the CDR3 DNA reads TGTGCCAGCAGCGTACTAGGAGATACGCAGTATTTT. This codes for CASSVLGDTQYF.

For this clone: One junction end does not reproduce the germline sequence, and a read error may be involved. V gene TRBV6-2 or TRBV6-3 combines with J gene TRBJ1-1; no definite D call. The length of the CDR3 is 14 residues. Germline CDR1 MNHEY, CDR2 SVGEGT. The DNA of the CDR3 is TGTGCCAGCACTTACGGTATACAGAACACTGAAGCTTTCTTT. It is translated as CASTYGIQNTEAFF.

The rearrangement uses TRBV3-1 (or the pseudogene TRBV3-2) and TRBJ1-5, with D uncertain. Trimming removed 8 bases from V and 3 bases from J, with 8 bases in between. The length of the CDR3 is 12 residues. Germline V gene sequence: CDR1 LGHDT, CDR2 YNNKEL (reference sequence). CDR3 DNA: TGTGCCAGCGGTCAATACAATCAGCCCCAGCATTTT. This gives the protein CASGQYNQPQHF.

This chain uses TRBV29-1 with TRBJ1-1; no clear D. The germline V gene has CDR1 SQVTM and CDR2 ANQGSEA. Trimming cost V 7 bases and J 2 bases, with 11 bases left between them. There are 12 residues in the CDR3. CDR3 residues: CSGVPGNTEAFF. The CDR3 bases are TGCAGCGGCGTGCCCGGTAACACTGAAGCTTTCTTT.

The rearrangement links TRBV6-5 to TRBJ2-7; D remains ambiguous. Germline V gives CDR1 MNHEY, CDR2 SVGAGI. The CDR3 contains 12 residues. This chain's CDR3 is CAHQDRSYEQYF. The CDR3 nucleotides are TGTGCTCACCAGGACCGATCCTACGAGCAGTACTTC.

The V and J genes are TRBV11-3 and TRBJ1-1, with D possibly being TRBD1 (5 bases). This CDR3 region has 13 residues. The germline CDR1 and CDR2 sequences are SGHNT and YENEEA. Trimming shortened V by 0 bases and J by 6 bases, and 8 bases separated the two germline ends. CDR3 DNA: TGTGCCAGCAGCTTAGATATGGGGGCTGAAGCTTTCTTT. Translating gives CASSLDMGAEAFF.

A note on this clone: This CDR3 is also generated by other DNA sequences in the sample. This chain uses TRBV12-3 or TRBV12-4 with TRBJ2-2, with D hard to call. This CDR3 has 13 residues. V was clipped by 3 bases and J by 3 bases, with 5 bases between them. The CDR3 is CASSFPDTGELFF. CDR3 in DNA: TGTGCCAGCAGTTTTCCCGACACCGGGGAGCTGTTTTTT.

The chain joins TRBV19 to TRBJ1-1; D is unresolved. The ends were cut back, 4 bases at V and 5 bases at J, with 14 bases in the middle. CDR3 length: 14 residues. In germline, CDR1 is LNHDA, CDR2 SQIVND (reference sequence). The CDR3, as DNA: TGTGCCAGTAGTACGGTCAGGACGGGGACTGAAGCTTTCTTT. Translating it yields CASSTVRTGTEAFF. Complete variable domain (other parts from reference TRBV19 and TRBJ1-1): DGGITQSPKYLFRKEGQNVTLSCEQNLNHDAMYWYRQDPGQGLRLIYYSQIVNDFQKGDIAEGYSVSREKKESFPLTVTSAQKNPTAFYLCASSTVRTGTEAFFGQGTRLTVV.

This CDR3 reads CAIQETSGSSPSYEQYF. The CDR3 DNA reads as TGTGCCATCCAAGAGACTAGCGGGAGTTCTCCTAGCTACGAGCAGTACTTC. This chain connects TRBV10-3 to TRBJ2-7; 12 bases align to TRBD2. The V segment lost 8 bases and the J segment 3 bases; nucleotides outside the gene matches: 14. Germline-derived CDR1 and CDR2 are ENHRY and SYGVKD. CDR3 length: 17 amino acids.

J is TRBJ2-5 and V is TRBV11-2; D is unresolved. The CDR3 spans 11 residues. Germline CDR1 SGHAT, CDR2 FQNNGV. V was pared by 3 bases and J by 5 bases, with 4 bases between. The CDR3 sequence is CASSFLETQYF. The CDR3 DNA follows: TGTGCCAGCAGCTTTCTGGAGACCCAGTACTTC.

The gene calls are TRBV24-1 and TRBJ1-1; D possibly corresponds to TRBD1 (5 bases). The V and J ends lost 5 bases and 3 bases respectively, with 12 bases between them. The CDR3 contains 14 residues. From germline, CDR1 is KGHDR and CDR2 SFDVKD. The CDR3 protein is CATSGSEGHTEAFF. CDR3 bases: TGTGCCACCAGTGGCTCGGAGGGGCACACTGAAGCTTTCTTT.

This clone has a single count. V and J are TRBV5-1 and TRBJ1-2; D might be TRBD1 (5 bases). The V gene lost 4 bases and the J gene lost 4 bases, with 29 bases spanning the gap. This CDR3 region has 19 residues. Germline lookup yields CDR1 SGHRS and CDR2 YFSETQ. CDR3 sequence reads: CASSPGGSDTDFLTYGYTF. In DNA, the CDR3 is TGCGCCAGCAGCCCGGGGGGGTCGGACACCGACTTCTTAACCTATGGCTACACCTTC.

The chain combines TRBV7-2 with TRBJ1-1; 8 positions match TRBD1. J was trimmed by 4 bases and V by 8 bases; bases with no gene match: 12. The CDR3 covers 15 residues. The germline gives CDR1 SGHTA, CDR2 FQGNSA. The CDR3 sequence is CASVRAITGGTEAFF. The CDR3 coding sequence is TGTGCCAGCGTAAGGGCCATTACAGGGGGCACTGAAGCTTTCTTT.

This chain connects TRBV9 to TRBJ1-1, with TRBD1 as a possible D gene (6 bases). V gave up 0 bases and J gave up 4 bases, with 13 bases separating them. CDR3 length equals 15 residues. The V gene's germline CDR1 is SGDLS and CDR2 YYNGEE. DNA for the CDR3: TGTGCCAGCAGCGTAGGGGGGCCTGAGGGCACTGAAGCTTTCTTT. This encodes CASSVGGPEGTEAFF. Full variable domain (missing parts from reference TRBV9 and TRBJ1-1): DSGVTQTPKHLITATGQRVTLRCSPRSGDLSVYWYQQSLDQGLQFLIQYYNGEERAKGNILERFSAQQFPDLHSELNLSSLELGDSALYFCASSVGGPEGTEAFFGQGTRLTVV.

This clone turned up a few times. The rearrangement links TRBV11-2 to TRBJ1-4, with D maybe TRBD1 (6 bases). Germline assignment: CDR1 SGHAT and CDR2 FQNNGV. The length of the CDR3 is 12 residues. The V gene lost 5 bases and the J gene lost 8 bases, with 9 bases spanning the gap. The CDR3 loop reads CASSMRGEKLFF. CDR3 sequence (DNA): TGTGCCAGCAGCATGAGGGGGGAAAAACTGTTTTTT.